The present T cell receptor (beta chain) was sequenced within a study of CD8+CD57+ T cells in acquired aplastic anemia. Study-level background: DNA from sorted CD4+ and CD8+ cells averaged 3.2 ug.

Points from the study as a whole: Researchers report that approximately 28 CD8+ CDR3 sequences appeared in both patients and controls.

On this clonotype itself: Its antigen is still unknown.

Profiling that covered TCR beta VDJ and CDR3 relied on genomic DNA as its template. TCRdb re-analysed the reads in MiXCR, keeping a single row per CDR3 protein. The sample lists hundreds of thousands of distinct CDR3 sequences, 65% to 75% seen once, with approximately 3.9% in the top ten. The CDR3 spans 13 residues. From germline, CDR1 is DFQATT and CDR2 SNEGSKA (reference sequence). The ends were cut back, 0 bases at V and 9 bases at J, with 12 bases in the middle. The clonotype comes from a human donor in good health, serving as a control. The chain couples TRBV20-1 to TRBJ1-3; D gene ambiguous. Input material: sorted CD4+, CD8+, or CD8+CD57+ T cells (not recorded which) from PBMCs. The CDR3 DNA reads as TGCAGTGCTAGAGACCGAATAGGATTCACCATATATTTT. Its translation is CSARDRIGFTIYF.